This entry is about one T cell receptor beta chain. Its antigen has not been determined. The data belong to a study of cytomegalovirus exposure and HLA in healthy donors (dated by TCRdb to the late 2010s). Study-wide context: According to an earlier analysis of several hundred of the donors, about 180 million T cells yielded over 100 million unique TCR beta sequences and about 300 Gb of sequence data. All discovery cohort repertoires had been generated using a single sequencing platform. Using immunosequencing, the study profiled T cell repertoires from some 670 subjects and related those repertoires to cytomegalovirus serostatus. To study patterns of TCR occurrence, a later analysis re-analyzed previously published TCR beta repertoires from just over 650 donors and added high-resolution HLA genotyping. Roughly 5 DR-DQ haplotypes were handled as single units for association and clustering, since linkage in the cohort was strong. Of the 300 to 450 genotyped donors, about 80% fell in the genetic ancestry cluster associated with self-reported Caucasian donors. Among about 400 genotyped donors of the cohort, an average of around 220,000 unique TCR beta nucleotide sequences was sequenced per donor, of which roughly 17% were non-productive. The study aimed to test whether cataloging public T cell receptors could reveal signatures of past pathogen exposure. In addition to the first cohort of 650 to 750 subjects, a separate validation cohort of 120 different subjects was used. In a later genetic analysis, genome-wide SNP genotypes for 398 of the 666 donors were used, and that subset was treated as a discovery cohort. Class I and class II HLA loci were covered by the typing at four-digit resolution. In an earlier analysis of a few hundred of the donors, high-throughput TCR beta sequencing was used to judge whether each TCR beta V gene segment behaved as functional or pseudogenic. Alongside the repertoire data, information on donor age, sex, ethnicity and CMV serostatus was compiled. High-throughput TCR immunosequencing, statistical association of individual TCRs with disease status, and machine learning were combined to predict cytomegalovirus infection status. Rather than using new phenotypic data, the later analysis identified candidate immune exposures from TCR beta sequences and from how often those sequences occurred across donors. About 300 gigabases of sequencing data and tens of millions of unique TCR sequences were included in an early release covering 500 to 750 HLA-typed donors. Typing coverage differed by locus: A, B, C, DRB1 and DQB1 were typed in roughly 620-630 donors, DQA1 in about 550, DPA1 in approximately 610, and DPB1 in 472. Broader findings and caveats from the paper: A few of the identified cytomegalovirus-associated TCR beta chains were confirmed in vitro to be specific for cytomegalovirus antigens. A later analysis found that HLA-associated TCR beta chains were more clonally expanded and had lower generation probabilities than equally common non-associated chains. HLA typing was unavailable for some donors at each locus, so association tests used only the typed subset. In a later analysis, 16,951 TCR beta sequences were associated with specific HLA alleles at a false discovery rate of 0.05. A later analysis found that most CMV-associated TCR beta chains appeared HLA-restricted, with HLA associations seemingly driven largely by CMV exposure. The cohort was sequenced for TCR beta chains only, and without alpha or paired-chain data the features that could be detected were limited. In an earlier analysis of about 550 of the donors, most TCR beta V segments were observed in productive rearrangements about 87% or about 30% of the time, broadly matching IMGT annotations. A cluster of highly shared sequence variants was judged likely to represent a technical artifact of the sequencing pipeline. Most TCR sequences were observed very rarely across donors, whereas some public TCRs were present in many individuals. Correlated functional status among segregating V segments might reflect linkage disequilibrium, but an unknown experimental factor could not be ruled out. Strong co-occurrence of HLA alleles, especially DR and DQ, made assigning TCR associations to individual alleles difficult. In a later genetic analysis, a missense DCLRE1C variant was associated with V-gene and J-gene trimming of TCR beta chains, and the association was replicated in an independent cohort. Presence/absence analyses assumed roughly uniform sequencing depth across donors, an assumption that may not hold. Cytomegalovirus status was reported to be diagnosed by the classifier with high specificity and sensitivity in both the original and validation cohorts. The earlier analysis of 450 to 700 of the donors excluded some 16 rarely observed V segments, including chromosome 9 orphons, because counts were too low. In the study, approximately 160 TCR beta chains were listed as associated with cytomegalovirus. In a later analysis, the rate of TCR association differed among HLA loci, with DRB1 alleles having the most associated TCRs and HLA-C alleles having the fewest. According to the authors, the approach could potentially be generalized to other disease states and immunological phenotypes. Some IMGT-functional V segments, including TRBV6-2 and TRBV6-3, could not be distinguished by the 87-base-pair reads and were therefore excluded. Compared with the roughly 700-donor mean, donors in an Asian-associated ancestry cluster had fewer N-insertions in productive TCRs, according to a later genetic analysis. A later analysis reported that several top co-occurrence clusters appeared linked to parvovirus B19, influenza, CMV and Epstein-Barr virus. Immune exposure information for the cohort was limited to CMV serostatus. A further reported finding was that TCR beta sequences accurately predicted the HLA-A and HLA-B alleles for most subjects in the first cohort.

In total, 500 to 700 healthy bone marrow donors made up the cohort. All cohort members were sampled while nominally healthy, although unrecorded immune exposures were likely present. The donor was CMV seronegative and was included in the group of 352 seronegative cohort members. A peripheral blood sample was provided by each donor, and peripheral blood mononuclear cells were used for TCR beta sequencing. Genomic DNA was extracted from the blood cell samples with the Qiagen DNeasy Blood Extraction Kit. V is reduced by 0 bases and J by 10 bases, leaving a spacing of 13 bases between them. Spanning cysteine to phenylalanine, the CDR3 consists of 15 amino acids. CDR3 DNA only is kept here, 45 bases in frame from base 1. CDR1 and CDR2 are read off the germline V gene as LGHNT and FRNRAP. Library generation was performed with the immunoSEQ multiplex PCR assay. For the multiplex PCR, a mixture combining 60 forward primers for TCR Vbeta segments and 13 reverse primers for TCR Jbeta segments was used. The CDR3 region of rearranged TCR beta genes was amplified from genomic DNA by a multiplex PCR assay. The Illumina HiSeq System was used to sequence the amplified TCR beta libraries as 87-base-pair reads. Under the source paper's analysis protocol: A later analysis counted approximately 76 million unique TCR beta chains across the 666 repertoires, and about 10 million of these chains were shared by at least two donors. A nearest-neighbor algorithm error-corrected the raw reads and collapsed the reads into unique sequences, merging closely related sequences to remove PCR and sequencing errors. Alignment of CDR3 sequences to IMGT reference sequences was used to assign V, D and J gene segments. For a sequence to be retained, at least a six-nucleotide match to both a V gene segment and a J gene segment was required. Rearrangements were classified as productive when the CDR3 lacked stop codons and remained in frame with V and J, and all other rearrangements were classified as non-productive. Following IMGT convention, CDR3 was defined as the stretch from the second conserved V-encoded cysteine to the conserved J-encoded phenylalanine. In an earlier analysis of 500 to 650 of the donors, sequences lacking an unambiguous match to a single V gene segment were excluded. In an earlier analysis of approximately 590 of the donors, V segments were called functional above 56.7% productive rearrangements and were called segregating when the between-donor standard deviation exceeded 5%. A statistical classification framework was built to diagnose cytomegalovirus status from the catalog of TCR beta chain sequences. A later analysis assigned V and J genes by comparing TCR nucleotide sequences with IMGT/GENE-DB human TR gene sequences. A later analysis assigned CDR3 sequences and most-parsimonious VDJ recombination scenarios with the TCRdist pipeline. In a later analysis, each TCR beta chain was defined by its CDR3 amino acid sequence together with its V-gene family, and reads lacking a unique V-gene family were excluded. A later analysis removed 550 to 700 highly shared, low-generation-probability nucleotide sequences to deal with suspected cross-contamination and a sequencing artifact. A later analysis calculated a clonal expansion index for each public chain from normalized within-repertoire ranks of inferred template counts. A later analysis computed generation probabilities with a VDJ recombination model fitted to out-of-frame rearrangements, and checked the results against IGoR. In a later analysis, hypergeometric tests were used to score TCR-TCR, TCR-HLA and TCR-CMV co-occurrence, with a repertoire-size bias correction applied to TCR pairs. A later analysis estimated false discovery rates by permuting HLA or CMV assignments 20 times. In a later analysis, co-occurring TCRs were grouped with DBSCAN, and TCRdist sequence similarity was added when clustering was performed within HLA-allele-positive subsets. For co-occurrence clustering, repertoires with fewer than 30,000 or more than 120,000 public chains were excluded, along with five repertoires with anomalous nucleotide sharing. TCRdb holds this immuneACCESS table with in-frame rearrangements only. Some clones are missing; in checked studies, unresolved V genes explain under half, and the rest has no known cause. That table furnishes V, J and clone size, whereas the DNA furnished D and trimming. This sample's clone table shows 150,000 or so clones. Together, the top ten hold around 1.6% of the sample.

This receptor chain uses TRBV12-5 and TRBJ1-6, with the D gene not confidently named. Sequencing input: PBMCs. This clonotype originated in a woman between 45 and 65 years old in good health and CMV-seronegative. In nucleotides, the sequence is TGTGCTAGTGGTTTGGTAATGACTAGAGGGTCACCCCTCCACTTT. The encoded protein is CASGLVMTRGSPLHF. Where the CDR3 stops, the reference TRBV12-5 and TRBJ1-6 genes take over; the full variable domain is DARVTQTPRHKVTEMGQEVTMRCQPILGHNTVFWYRQTMMQGLELLAYFRNRAPLDDSGMPKDRFSAEMPDATLATLKIQPSEPRDSAVYFCASGLVMTRGSPLHFGNGTRLTVT.